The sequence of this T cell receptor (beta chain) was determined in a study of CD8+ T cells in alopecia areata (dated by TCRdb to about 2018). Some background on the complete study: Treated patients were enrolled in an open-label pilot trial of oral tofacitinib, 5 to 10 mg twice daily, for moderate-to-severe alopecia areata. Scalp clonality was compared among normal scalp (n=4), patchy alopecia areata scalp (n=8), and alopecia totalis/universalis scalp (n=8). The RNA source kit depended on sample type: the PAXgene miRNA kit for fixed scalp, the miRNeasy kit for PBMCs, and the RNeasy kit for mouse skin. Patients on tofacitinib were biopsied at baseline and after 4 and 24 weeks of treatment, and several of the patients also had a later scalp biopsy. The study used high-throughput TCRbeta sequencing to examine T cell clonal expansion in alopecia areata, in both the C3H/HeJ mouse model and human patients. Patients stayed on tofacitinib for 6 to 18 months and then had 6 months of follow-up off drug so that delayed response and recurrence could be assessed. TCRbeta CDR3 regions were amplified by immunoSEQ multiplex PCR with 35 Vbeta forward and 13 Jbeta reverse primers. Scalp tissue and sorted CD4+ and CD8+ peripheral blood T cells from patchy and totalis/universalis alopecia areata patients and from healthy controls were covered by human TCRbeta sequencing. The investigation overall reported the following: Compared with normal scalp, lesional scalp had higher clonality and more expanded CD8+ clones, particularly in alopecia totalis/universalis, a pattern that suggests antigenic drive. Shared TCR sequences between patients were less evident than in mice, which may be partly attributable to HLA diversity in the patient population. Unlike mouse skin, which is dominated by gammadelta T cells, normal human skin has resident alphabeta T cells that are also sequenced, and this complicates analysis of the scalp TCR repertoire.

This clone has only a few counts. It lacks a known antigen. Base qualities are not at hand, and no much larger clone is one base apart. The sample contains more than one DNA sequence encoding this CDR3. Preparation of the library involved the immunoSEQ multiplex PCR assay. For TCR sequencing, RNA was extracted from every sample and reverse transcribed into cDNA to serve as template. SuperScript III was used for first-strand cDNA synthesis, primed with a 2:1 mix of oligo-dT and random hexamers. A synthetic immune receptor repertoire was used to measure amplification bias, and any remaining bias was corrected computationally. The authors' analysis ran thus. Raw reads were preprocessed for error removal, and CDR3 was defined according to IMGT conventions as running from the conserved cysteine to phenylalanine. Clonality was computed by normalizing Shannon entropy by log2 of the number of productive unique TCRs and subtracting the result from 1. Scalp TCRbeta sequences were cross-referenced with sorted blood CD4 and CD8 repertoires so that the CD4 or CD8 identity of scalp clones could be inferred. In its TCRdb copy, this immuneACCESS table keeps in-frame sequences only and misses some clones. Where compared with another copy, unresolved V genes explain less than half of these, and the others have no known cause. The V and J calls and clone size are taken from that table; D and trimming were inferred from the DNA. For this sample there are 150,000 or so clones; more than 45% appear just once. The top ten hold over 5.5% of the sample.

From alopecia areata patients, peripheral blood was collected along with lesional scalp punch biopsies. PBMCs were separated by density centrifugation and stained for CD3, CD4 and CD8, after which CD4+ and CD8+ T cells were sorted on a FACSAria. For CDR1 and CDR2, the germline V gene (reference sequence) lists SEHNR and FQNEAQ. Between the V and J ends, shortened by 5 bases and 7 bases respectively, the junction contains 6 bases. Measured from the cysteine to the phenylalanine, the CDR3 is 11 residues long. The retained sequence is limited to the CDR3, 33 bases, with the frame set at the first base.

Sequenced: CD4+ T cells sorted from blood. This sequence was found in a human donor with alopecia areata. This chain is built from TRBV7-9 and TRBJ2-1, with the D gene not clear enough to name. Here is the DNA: TGTGCCAGCAGCCTGGGAAATGAGCAGTTCTTC. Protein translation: CASSLGNEQFF.